Shown below are 9 T cell receptor beta chains from a single sample sequenced in a study of OX40 agonist ivuxolimab in advanced cancers. Sequencing used immunoSEQ multiplex PCR; TCRdb keeps in-frame clones, though not all of them. The repertoire holds about 79,000 clones, with around 91% as singletons. Sample: CD4+ or CD8+ T cells sorted from blood, taken in a trial of the OX40 agonist ivuxolimab. All receptors derive from an adult with an advanced solid tumor such as melanoma, head and neck, liver or kidney cancer.

The V and J genes are TRBV5-4 and TRBJ2-2, with D possibly matching TRBD1 (6 bases). V dropped 4 bases and J dropped 4 bases, with 14 bases sitting between them. This CDR3 has 15 amino acids. Germline CDR1 and CDR2: SGHNT and YYREEE (reference sequence). The CDR3: CASSQQGMSTGELFF. CDR3 nucleotide sequence: TGTGCCAGCAGCCAACAGGGTATGAGCACCGGGGAGCTGTTTTTT.

The chain is built from TRBV28 and TRBJ1-5, with D perhaps TRBD1 (6 bases). Between the trimmed V and J ends, which lost 2 bases and 5 bases, there was a span of 13 bases. Germline V CDR1 and CDR2: MDHEN, SYDVKM. The CDR3 has 15 amino acids. CDR3 nucleotide sequence: TGTGCCAGCAGTTTAGCAGACAGGACCGATCAGCCCCAGCATTTT. Encoded protein: CASSLADRTDQPQHF.

The V call is TRBV9, the J call TRBJ2-7, with 7 bases that match TRBD2. The CDR3 contains 14 residues. After removal of 4 bases from V and 1 base from J, the junction contained 5 bases not matched to a gene. In germline, CDR1 is SGDLS, CDR2 YYNGEE. As DNA, the CDR3 is TGTGCCAGCAGCCCGCGGACTAGATCCTACGAGCAGTACTTC. It is translated as CASSPRTRSYEQYF.

This rearrangement joins TRBV6-1 to TRBJ2-7, with D uncertain. CDR3 length: 11 residues. The germline CDR1 and CDR2 sequences are MNHNS and SASEGT. V lost 3 bases, J lost 6 bases, and 6 bases lay in between. CDR3 DNA: TGTGCCAGCAGTGAGTGGGGCGAGCAGTACGTC. Residues: CASSEWGEQYV.

The chain has TRBV11-2 and TRBJ1-5; D possibly corresponds to TRBD1 (5 bases). V shed 5 bases and J shed 5 bases, with 10 bases lying between them. The CDR3 totals 13 residues. The germline V gene encodes CDR1 SGHAT and CDR2 FQNNGV. In nucleotides, the CDR3 is TGTGCCAGCAGCCCGGGGACTTATCAGCCCCAGCATTTT. Amino acid sequence: CASSPGTYQPQHF.

The rearrangement joins TRBV6-1 to TRBJ1-3, with 8 bases that match TRBD1. Germline CDR1 reads MNHNS; CDR2 reads SASEGT. CDR3 length equals 15 residues. The V segment lost 7 bases and the J segment 3 bases; nucleotides outside the gene matches: 8. CDR3 sequence (DNA): TGTGCCAGCAATTCCGGACAGGGCGGTGGAAACACCATATATTTT. Amino acid sequence: CASNSGQGGGNTIYF.

The chain joins TRBV7-8 to TRBJ1-2; 9 bases match TRBD1. After removal of 5 bases from V and 4 bases from J, the junction contained 8 bases not matched to a gene. This CDR3 region has 15 residues. CDR1 and CDR2 from the germline V gene are SGHVS and FQNEAQ. CDR3 DNA sequence: TGTGCCAGCAGCCCGTTCCGGGACAGGGTCTATGGCTACACCTTC. This codes for CASSPFRDRVYGYTF.

The CDR3 bases are TGTGCCAGCAAATTCATGGCATCTGGCACTGAAGCTTTCTTT. Its translation is CASKFMASGTEAFF. This chain joins TRBV6-5 and TRBJ1-1, with D hard to call. V lost 7 bases to trimming and J lost 4 bases, with 16 bases between them. The CDR3 spans 14 residues. Germline loops: CDR1 MNHEY, CDR2 SVGAGI.

This clone was detected once. CDR3 nucleotide sequence: TGTGCCAGCACCCCACGGGGCCCGCCCCTCCACTTT. Translating gives CASTPRGPPLHF. The chain combines TRBV9 with TRBJ1-6, with TRBD1 as a possible D gene (5 bases). CDR3 length equals 12 residues. The germline V gene has CDR1 SGDLS and CDR2 YYNGEE. V shed 6 bases and J shed 13 bases, with 14 bases lying between them.